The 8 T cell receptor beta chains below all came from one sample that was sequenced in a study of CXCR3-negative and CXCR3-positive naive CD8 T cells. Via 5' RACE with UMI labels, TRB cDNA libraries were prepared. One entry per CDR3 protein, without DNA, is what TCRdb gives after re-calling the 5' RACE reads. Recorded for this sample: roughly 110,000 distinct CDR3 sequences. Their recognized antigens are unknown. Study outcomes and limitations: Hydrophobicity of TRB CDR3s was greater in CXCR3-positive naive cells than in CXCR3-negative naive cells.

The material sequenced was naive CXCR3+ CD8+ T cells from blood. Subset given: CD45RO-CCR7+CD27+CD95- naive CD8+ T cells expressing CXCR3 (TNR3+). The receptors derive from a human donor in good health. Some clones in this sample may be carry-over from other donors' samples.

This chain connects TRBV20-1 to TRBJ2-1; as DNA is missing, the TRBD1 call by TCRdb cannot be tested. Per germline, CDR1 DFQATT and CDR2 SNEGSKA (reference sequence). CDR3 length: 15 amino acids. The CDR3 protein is CSARDEETLGYEQFF.

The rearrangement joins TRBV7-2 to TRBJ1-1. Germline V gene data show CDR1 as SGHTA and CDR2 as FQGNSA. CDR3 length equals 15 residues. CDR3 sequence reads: CASSLASGLNTEAFF.

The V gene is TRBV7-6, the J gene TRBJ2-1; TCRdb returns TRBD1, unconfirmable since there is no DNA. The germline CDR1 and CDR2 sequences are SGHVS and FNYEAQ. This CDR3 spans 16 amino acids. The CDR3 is CASRPTRGLDDNEQFF.

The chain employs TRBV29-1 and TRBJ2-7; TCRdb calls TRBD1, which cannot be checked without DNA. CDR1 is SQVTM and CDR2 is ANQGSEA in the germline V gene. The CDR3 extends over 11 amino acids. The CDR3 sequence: CSVVDSYEQYF.

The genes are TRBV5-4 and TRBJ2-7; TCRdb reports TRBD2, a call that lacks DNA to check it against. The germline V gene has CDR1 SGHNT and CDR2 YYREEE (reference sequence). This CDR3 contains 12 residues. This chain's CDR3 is CASSWTTGEQYF.

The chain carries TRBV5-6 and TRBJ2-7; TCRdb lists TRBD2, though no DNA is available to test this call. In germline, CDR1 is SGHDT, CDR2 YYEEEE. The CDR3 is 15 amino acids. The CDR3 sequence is CASSYFPAGAYEQYF.

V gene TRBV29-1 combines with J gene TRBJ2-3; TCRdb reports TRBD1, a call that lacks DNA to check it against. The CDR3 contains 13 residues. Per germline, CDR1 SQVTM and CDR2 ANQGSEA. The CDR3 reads CSATGGGTDTQYF.

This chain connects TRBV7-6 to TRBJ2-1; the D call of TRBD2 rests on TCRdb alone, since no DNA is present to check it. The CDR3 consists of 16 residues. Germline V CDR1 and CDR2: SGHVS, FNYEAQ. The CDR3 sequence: CASSDVLAGGTNEQFF.